Listed here are 26 T cell receptor beta chains from one sample, sequenced in a study of shared clonotypes between healthy human individuals. Assay: immunoSEQ multiplex PCR; the TCRdb copy retains only in-frame clones and omits some. Of some 1 million clones in the sample, about 80% were seen once. Material: memory CD4+ T cells sorted from blood. Subset: CD45RA-negative fraction. These receptors came from a man between 18 and 35 years old in good health.

This chain links TRBV30 with TRBJ1-2; D is perhaps TRBD1 (5 bases). The germline gives CDR1 GTSNPN, CDR2 SVGIG (reference sequence). The CDR3 covers 13 residues. V dropped 4 bases and J dropped 6 bases, with 15 bases sitting between them. The DNA for the CDR3 is TGTGCCTGGACAAAGAGGGAGGGGAATGGCTACACCTTC. Its protein is CAWTKREGNGYTF.

The V call is TRBV18, the J call TRBJ1-1; 7 nucleotides line up with TRBD1. V was pared by 3 bases and J by 4 bases, with 5 bases of the junction left unmatched. The CDR3 extends over 14 amino acids. Germline V gene lookup returns CDR1 KGHSH and CDR2 LQKENI. CDR3: CASSPYRGSTEAFF. The CDR3 bases are TGTGCCAGCTCACCCTACAGGGGAAGCACTGAAGCTTTCTTT.

The chain is built from TRBV21-1 and TRBJ2-7; the table's TRBD1 call for D was not verified on the DNA. TRBV21-1 is noted as a pseudogene. This CDR3 spans 16 amino acids. The chain's CDR3 is CASSTYGGRGSYEQYF. Here the CDR3 DNA reads TGTGCCAGCAGCACCTATGGGGGCAGGGGATCCTACGAGCAGTACTTC.

This chain uses TRBV29-1 with TRBJ2-5; 7 positions match TRBD1. The CDR3 extends over 14 amino acids. Germline CDR1 and CDR2: SQVTM and ANQGSEA. J was trimmed by 1 base and V by 4 bases; bases with no gene match: 6. The CDR3 loop is CSVAGRGSQETQYF. CDR3 coding DNA: TGCAGCGTTGCGGGCAGGGGGTCCCAAGAGACCCAGTACTTC.

J is TRBJ1-2 and V is TRBV2; the D gene is possibly TRBD1 (5 bases). Germline CDR1 reads SNHLY; CDR2 reads FYNNEI. This CDR3 has 14 amino acids. V was pared by 4 bases and J by 2 bases, with 11 bases between. CDR3 nucleotide sequence: TGTGCCAGCAGTGTGGAGGGGACGAACTATGGCTACACCTTC. Protein sequence: CASSVEGTNYGYTF.

This clone has just a few counts. This chain connects TRBV5-1 to TRBJ2-1; 11 nucleotides agree with TRBD2. Germline CDR1 SGHRS, CDR2 YFSETQ. V was clipped by 4 bases and J by 0 bases; unmatched bases: 6. This CDR3 contains 17 residues. Written as DNA, the CDR3 is TGCGCCAGCAGCGTTGGGACTAGCGGCGGCTCCTACAATGAGCAGTTCTTC. Translation: CASSVGTSGGSYNEQFF.

This chain joins TRBV7-2 and TRBJ1-1; D unclear. Germline-derived CDR1 and CDR2 are SGHTA and FQGNSA. The CDR3 length is 11 residues. V gave up 4 bases and J gave up 8 bases, with 8 bases separating them. In DNA, the CDR3 is TGTGCCAGCAGCTGGGGTTGGGAAGCTTTCTTT. It encodes CASSWGWEAFF.

This clone was seen ten or more times. This chain joins TRBV28 and TRBJ1-6, with D perhaps matching TRBD1 (5 bases). The germline CDR1 and CDR2 sequences are MDHEN and SYDVKM. Trimming left V 3 bases short and J 7 bases short, with 13 bases between. The CDR3 contains 15 residues. CDR3 in amino acids: CASSFHRDGNSPLHF. Written as DNA, the CDR3 is TGTGCCAGCAGTTTCCACCGGGACGGAAATTCACCCCTCCACTTT.

The chain combines TRBV6-1 with TRBJ1-2; D uncertain. Per germline, CDR1 MNHNS and CDR2 SASEGT. The length of the CDR3 is 14 residues. Trimming removed 2 bases from V and 8 bases from J, with 15 bases in between. This chain's CDR3 is CASSESIGPGGYTF. In DNA, the CDR3 is TGTGCCAGCAGTGAATCGATAGGGCCGGGCGGCTACACCTTC.

The chain links TRBV29-1 to TRBJ2-1; 13 positions match TRBD2. V lost 6 bases, J lost 0 bases, and 8 bases stayed unmatched. This CDR3 region has 17 residues. Germline V CDR1 and CDR2: SQVTM, ANQGSEA. This chain's CDR3 is CSVQSGTSGISYNEQFF. Written as DNA, the CDR3 is TGCAGCGTCCAGTCCGGGACTAGCGGGATCTCCTACAATGAGCAGTTCTTC.

The chain recombines TRBV11-1 with TRBJ2-1; the match to TRBD1 covers 8 bases. The trim removed 4 bases at V and 7 bases at J, leaving 6 bases unmatched. The CDR3 runs to 14 residues. Germline V gives CDR1 SGHAT, CDR2 FQDESV (reference sequence). The CDR3 spells CASSSWGQANEQFF. The CDR3 DNA follows: TGTGCCAGCAGCTCGTGGGGACAGGCAAATGAGCAGTTCTTC.

This chain connects TRBV23-1 to TRBJ1-2; 8 bases line up with TRBD1. TRBV23-1 is assigned to the ORF class and has an uncertain function. The ends lost 4 bases at V and 5 bases at J; junction bases unmatched: 9. CDR3 length: 15 residues. Here the CDR3 reads CASSLMRDRHYGYTF. CDR3 coding DNA: TGCGCCAGCAGTCTTATGAGGGACAGGCATTATGGCTACACCTTC.

As to this clone: Other DNA sequences from this sample encode an identical CDR3 as well. This chain connects TRBV18 to TRBJ2-7, with D perhaps matching TRBD2 (5 bases). The V gene lost 3 bases and the J gene lost 6 bases, with 9 bases spanning the gap. This CDR3 comprises 12 residues. Germline-derived CDR1 and CDR2 are KGHSH and LQKENI. This CDR3 is CASSPLASEQYF. The CDR3 bases are TGTGCCAGCTCACCGTTAGCGAGCGAGCAGTACTTC.

This CDR3 is CASRETGVSTQYF. CDR3 DNA sequence: TGTGCCAGCAGGGAAACAGGGGTTTCTACGCAGTATTTT. This chain links TRBV9 with TRBJ2-3, with 7 bases lining up with TRBD1. The CDR3 has 13 amino acids. The V and J ends lost 5 bases and 8 bases, in that order; junction bases with no gene match: 8. CDR1 is SGDLS and CDR2 is YYNGEE in the germline V gene.

The chain uses TRBV29-1 and TRBJ2-3; D is undetermined. From germline, CDR1 is SQVTM and CDR2 ANQGSEA. The ends were cut back, 2 bases at V and 2 bases at J, with 5 bases in the middle. The CDR3 has 12 amino acids. As DNA, the CDR3 is TGCAGCGTTGAACCCACCACAGATACGCAGTATTTT. Translating it yields CSVEPTTDTQYF.

V gene TRBV7-2 combines with J gene TRBJ2-5; D may be TRBD1 (7 bases). In germline, CDR1 is SGHTA, CDR2 FQGNSA. The V and J ends lost 4 bases and 4 bases respectively, with 22 bases between them. The CDR3 is 17 amino acids. CDR3 loop: CASSSRPSAKGAETQYF. The CDR3 region has the DNA TGTGCCAGCAGCTCACGTCCTAGCGCAAAGGGGGCAGAGACCCAGTACTTC.

The chain is built from TRBV5-1 and TRBJ2-6; 7 positions match TRBD2. Germline lookup yields CDR1 SGHRS and CDR2 YFSETQ. With 4 bases clipped from V and 1 base from J, the junction kept 5 bases outside the gene matches. The CDR3 extends over 16 amino acids. The CDR3 loop reads CASSPNSGSGANVLTF. As DNA, the CDR3 is TGCGCCAGCAGCCCCAATAGCGGGTCTGGGGCCAACGTCCTGACTTTC.

The chain couples TRBV11-2 to TRBJ2-5, with TRBD1 matching 8 bases. Germline V gene data show CDR1 as SGHAT and CDR2 as FQNNGV. The CDR3 sequence is 13 residues long. Germline trimming cut 3 bases from V and 5 bases from J; bases unmatched to any gene: 2. CDR3 sequence reads: CASSFTGGETQYF. The CDR3 bases are TGTGCCAGCAGCTTTACAGGGGGTGAGACCCAGTACTTC.

Of note for this clone: This sample includes further DNA sequences coding for the same CDR3. This chain links TRBV4-1 with TRBJ2-1; D remains unclear. CDR3 size: 13 residues. The germline CDR1 and CDR2 sequences are MGHRA and YSYEKL. V was cut by 0 bases and J by 6 bases, with 6 bases left in between. The CDR3 loop is CASSQEGGNEQFF. The CDR3 DNA sequence: TGCGCCAGCAGCCAAGAAGGTGGCAATGAGCAGTTCTTC.

The chain links TRBV27 to TRBJ1-2; TRBD1 might be the D (6 bases). The CDR3 is 15 amino acids. Looked up from germline, CDR1 is MNHEY and CDR2 is SMNVEV (reference sequence). Trimming pared 5 bases from V and 7 bases from J, leaving 20 bases between. In nucleotides, the CDR3 is TGTGCCAGCAGTCCAGGGGCCTTGGAAGCGGTTGGCTACACCTTC. This translates into CASSPGALEAVGYTF.

CDR3 sequence: CATSRDLVGYEQYF. In DNA, the CDR3 is TGTGCCACCAGCAGAGATCTGGTAGGCTACGAGCAGTACTTC. J is TRBJ2-7 and V is TRBV15; D is undetermined. V lost 0 bases to trimming and J lost 3 bases, with 9 bases between them. Germline assignment: CDR1 LNHNV and CDR2 YYDKDF (reference sequence). This CDR3 has 14 amino acids.

With regard to this clone: The same CDR3 arises from other DNA sequences in this sample as well. The chain uses TRBV19 and TRBJ1-3; 9 bases line up with TRBD1. From germline, CDR1 is LNHDA and CDR2 SQIVND (reference sequence). J was trimmed by 2 bases and V by 6 bases; bases with no gene match: 2. The CDR3 totals 14 residues. The CDR3 nucleotides read TGTGCCAGTAGACGACAGGGGGCTGGAAACACCATATATTTT. It is translated as CASRRQGAGNTIYF.

This chain links TRBV7-2 with TRBJ2-7; 7 bases fit TRBD2. From germline, CDR1 is SGHTA and CDR2 FQGNSA. This CDR3 is built from 14 residues. V lost 3 bases and J lost 3; bases outside the gene matches: 5. The CDR3, as DNA: TGTGCCAGCAGCTTGCGGGAGATCGGCTACGAGCAGTACTTC. This sequence encodes CASSLREIGYEQYF.

The chain has TRBV7-8 and TRBJ2-2; no clear D. Germline CDR1 is SGHVS and CDR2 is FQNEAQ. The length of the CDR3 is 14 residues. Trimming pared 1 base from V and 3 bases from J, leaving 6 bases between. Written as DNA, the CDR3 is TGTGCCAGCAGCTTAGGGGCAGACACCGGGGAGCTGTTTTTT. Protein: CASSLGADTGELFF.

V and J are TRBV5-6 and TRBJ1-4; D remains unclear. The length of the CDR3 is 14 residues. CDR1 SGHDT and CDR2 YYEEEE come from the germline V gene. With 3 bases removed from V and 4 bases from J, the gap between germline ends came to 10 bases. CDR3 protein: CASSSGRVNEKLFF. The CDR3 DNA is TGTGCCAGCAGCTCCGGACGGGTTAATGAAAAACTGTTTTTT.

The V gene is TRBV19, the J gene TRBJ1-3, with TRBD1 identical over 9 bases. Germline V lookup: CDR1 LNHDA, CDR2 SQIVND (reference sequence). The CDR3 runs 16 residues. J lost 2 bases, V lost 7 bases, and 9 bases had no gene match. The CDR3 here is CASKIRQGETGNTIYF. The CDR3, as DNA: TGTGCCAGTAAAATCCGACAGGGGGAAACTGGAAACACCATATATTTT.